The TCR beta chain described here comes from a study of blood T cell repertoires in COVID-19. This clone occurred once. Some clones are missing from TCRdb's copy, which holds only in-frame ones; the method was immunoSEQ multiplex PCR. The sample lists about 200,000 clones, roughly 77% seen once, with around 5.4% in the top ten. The CDR3 is made up of 16 amino acids. Germline CDR1 is SGHRS and CDR2 is YFSETQ. The J segment lost 5 bases and the V segment lost 0 bases, leaving 7 bases of the junction unmatched. This chain joins TRBV5-1 and TRBJ2-7, with 11 bases that match TRBD2. The TCR originated in a woman aged 40 to 50 with COVID-19, enrolled during active disease. Material: peripheral blood. As DNA, the CDR3 is TGCGCCAGCAGCTTGGCCACTAGCGGGAGTTTCAACGAGCAGTACTTC. Its translation: CASSLATSGSFNEQYF.